This T cell receptor beta chain was sequenced in a study of T cells after yellow fever vaccination. In the study overall: The SMART-Seq v4 Ultra Low Input method served to prepare the low-cell-number fractions. General observations from the study: Though weaker, the secondary response peaked faster, on day 5 versus 15. A small share of clonotypes appeared in both CD4 and CD8 compartments.

A universal primer site and UMIs were added as TCR cDNA was made by 5'RACE template switching. TCRdb itself ran the 5' RACE reads through MiXCR, one entry per CDR3 protein. The table has fewer than 500,000 distinct CDR3 sequences, around a sixth seen once; the top ten hold over 15%. Germline V CDR1 and CDR2: SGHRS, YFSETQ. V gave up 0 bases and J gave up 5 bases, with 8 bases separating them. There are 13 residues in the CDR3. This clonotype was detected once. What it recognizes is unknown. This specimen was PBMCs, taken before the yellow fever booster vaccination. The rearrangement joins TRBV5-1 to TRBJ1-2; D gene uncertain. This receptor was taken from a man aged 18 to 35 who received the YFV17D yellow fever vaccine. This CDR3 is CASSLDIAYGYTF. In DNA, the CDR3 is TGCGCCAGCAGCTTGGATATAGCGTATGGCTACACCTTC.